This is a list of T cell receptor beta chains from one sample in a study of cytomegalovirus exposure and HLA in healthy donors. Repertoires were generated with immunoSEQ multiplex PCR, while TCRdb's copy carries only in-frame clones and drops some. This sample has 95,000 to 150,000 clones, with about 80% found just once. Material for sequencing was PBMCs. The receptor set was obtained from a young man in good health and CMV-seronegative. Both conserved end residues are part of each CDR3. A D gene is named only where the DNA matches it firmly. Only some rows state a clone size, as once, few, many or a class for expanded clones.

D gene | J gene | V gene | clone size | CDR3 DNA | CDR3 protein
TRBD1 | TRBJ2-3 | TRBV4-2 | NA | TGTGCCAGCAGCCAAGATCGAGGGGGCAGCACAGATACGCAGTATTTT | CASSQDRGGSTDTQYF
TRBD2 | TRBJ2-2 | TRBV11-2 | NA | TGTGCCAGCGGGAAGGCTAGCGGGCGCTCCGGGGAGCTGTTTTTT | CASGKASGRSGELFF
TRBD1 | TRBJ2-3 | TRBV6-1 | NA | TGTGCCAGCAGACTGGACAGGGGTGGAGATACGCAGTATTTT | CASRLDRGGDTQYF
TRBD1 | TRBJ1-4 | TRBV28 | NA | TGTGCCAGCAGTGTAAGGGGGCTTACTAATGAAAAACTGTTTTTT | CASSVRGLTNEKLFF
TRBD1 | TRBJ2-7 | TRBV7-2 | NA | TGTGCCAGCAGCTTAGAGTCCGGGACAGGGGACTACGAGCAGTACTTC | CASSLESGTGDYEQYF
TRBD1 | TRBJ2-2 | TRBV7-3 | NA | TGTGCCAGCAGCCCGACAGGGCTCACCGGGGAGCTGTTTTTT | CASSPTGLTGELFF
TRBD1 | TRBJ2-1 | TRBV27 | NA | TGTGCCAGCAGTTTCTCGGGACAGGGATCCTACAATGAGCAGTTCTTC | CASSFSGQGSYNEQFF
NA | TRBJ2-3 | TRBV2 | NA | TGTGCCAGCAGTGAAGCGCGACATCGCACAGATACGCAGTATTTT | CASSEARHRTDTQYF
TRBD1 | TRBJ1-5 | TRBV6-4 | once | TGTGCCAGCTCCGGGACAGGGAACTCCCATAGCAATCAGCCCCAGCATTTT | CASSGTGNSHSNQPQHF
TRBD2 | TRBJ2-1 | TRBV4-2 | NA | TGTGCCAGCAGCCAAGGACTAGCGGGGAACAATGAGCAGTTCTTC | CASSQGLAGNNEQFF
NA | TRBJ1-2 | TRBV28 | NA | TGTGCCAGCAGTTTACCCGGGGAGTATGGCTACACCTTC | CASSLPGEYGYTF
TRBD1 | TRBJ1-6 | TRBV2 | NA | TGTGCCAGCAGTTTGGACAGGCCGCGTTATAATTCACCCCTCCACTTT | CASSLDRPRYNSPLHF
NA | TRBJ1-3 | TRBV5-1 | NA | TGCGCCAGCAGCCCGGTCGGGAGGGCGGACACCATATATTTT | CASSPVGRADTIYF
NA | TRBJ1-1 | TRBV4-1 | NA | TGCGCCAGCAGCCATCCTGCGCCCCAAGGGGGGGACACTGAAGCTTTCTTT | CASSHPAPQGGDTEAFF
NA | TRBJ1-1 | TRBV6-5 | once | TGTGCCAGCTTTCCCGGGCAACCGACGGGGGGGGCTTTCTTT | CASFPGQPTGGAFF
NA | TRBJ1-1 | TRBV5-1 | NA | TGCGCCAGCAGCTTGGGGACTAACACTGAAGCTTTCTTT | CASSLGTNTEAFF
TRBD2 | TRBJ2-3 | TRBV14 | NA | TGTGCCAGCAGCCAGCGGGGGGCGCCCACAGATACGCAGTATTTT | CASSQRGAPTDTQYF
TRBD2 | TRBJ2-5 | TRBV19 | NA | TGTGCCAGTAGTATAAGGCGACTAGCCTACCAAGAGACCCAGTACTTC | CASSIRRLAYQETQYF
TRBD1 | TRBJ2-7 | TRBV28 | NA | TGTGCCAGCAGTCGCTCCGGGACAGGGCGGGGCGAGCAGTACTTC | CASSRSGTGRGEQYF
NA | TRBJ1-5 | TRBV19 | NA | TGTGCCAGTAGTATAGGGTGGGGGGGGAACAATCAGCCCCAGCATTTT | CASSIGWGGNNQPQHF
TRBD2 | TRBJ2-2 | TRBV27 | NA | TGTGCCAGCAGTTTATGGGGAGGGACCGGGGAGCTGTTTTTT | CASSLWGGTGELFF
NA | TRBJ1-1 | TRBV4-1 | few | TGCGCCAGCAGCCGAGCAGGGGTCAACACTGAAGCTTTCTTT | CASSRAGVNTEAFF
TRBD1 | TRBJ1-2 | TRBV6-1 | NA | TGTGCCAGCAGTGAAACGGACAGGGACTATGGCTACACCTTC | CASSETDRDYGYTF
NA | TRBJ2-5 | TRBV27 | NA | TGTGCCAGCAGTCCCATTATAAACAGACAAGAGACCCAGTACTTC | CASSPIINRQETQYF
TRBD2 | TRBJ2-7 | TRBV6-6 | once | TGTGCCAGCAGTTACGGGCCAGCGGGGAACTACGAGCAGTACTTC | CASSYGPAGNYEQYF
NA | TRBJ2-6 | TRBV29-1 | NA | TGCAGCGTTGAATTGGGGCCTGGGGCCAACGTCCTGACTTTC | CSVELGPGANVLTF
TRBD1 | TRBJ2-4 | TRBV19 | NA | TGTGCCAGTAGTCAAGGACAGGGTCTGACCAAAAACATTCAGTACTTC | CASSQGQGLTKNIQYF
NA | TRBJ2-7 | TRBV7-8 | NA | TGTGCCAGCGGCAGGGGCAACTACGAGCAGTACTTC | CASGRGNYEQYF
NA | TRBJ1-3 | TRBV7-2 | NA | TGTGCCAGCAGCTACCGAGCCACCTCCTCTGGAAACACCATATATTTT | CASSYRATSSGNTIYF
TRBD1 | TRBJ2-2 | TRBV7-7 | NA | TGTGCCACCACCCCCGGACAGGGGGCCACCGGGGAGCTGTTTTTT | CATTPGQGATGELFF
NA | TRBJ1-1 | TRBV19 | NA | TGTGCCAGTAGTATATTGGCCCACAGTCAGAACACTGAAGCTTTCTTT | CASSILAHSQNTEAFF
NA | TRBJ2-2 | TRBV11-3 | few | TGTGCCAGCAGCCCGCCAGGCGGGGAGCTGTTTTTT | CASSPPGGELFF
NA | TRBJ1-2 | TRBV7-2 | NA | TGTGCCAGCAGACGGATACAGGGTAACTATGGCTACACCTTC | CASRRIQGNYGYTF
NA | TRBJ1-2 | TRBV9 | NA | TGTGCCAGCAGCGTAGATCGGACGGCGTGGACTTCTAACTATGGCTACACCTTC | CASSVDRTAWTSNYGYTF
NA | TRBJ1-6 | TRBV30 | NA | TGTGCCTGGAGGCGGCGACGGTCTCAGAACCTTAATTCACCCCTCCACTTT | CAWRRRRSQNLNSPLHF
NA | TRBJ1-1 | TRBV5-6 | NA | TGTGCCAGCAGCTTGATGACAGGTCCTGAAGCTTTCTTT | CASSLMTGPEAFF
NA | TRBJ1-5 | TRBV18 | NA | TGTGCCAGCTCACCTTCTTATGAGAAGACCCAGCATTTT | CASSPSYEKTQHF
NA | TRBJ1-1 | TRBV7-3 | NA | TGTGCCAGCAGCGGACACGAGAACACTGAAGCTTTCTTT | CASSGHENTEAFF
TRBD2 | TRBJ2-7 | TRBV4-1 | NA | TGCGCCAGCAGCCAAGGGCCGTCGGCCCCCCGGGGGGGTAGCTCCTACGAGCAGTACTTC | CASSQGPSAPRGGSSYEQYF
NA | TRBJ1-5 | TRBV6-6 | NA | TGTGCCAGCAACCCCCGGGACACCAGGGATCAGCCCCAGCATTTT | CASNPRDTRDQPQHF
NA | TRBJ2-1 | TRBV27 | NA | TGTGCCAGCAGTTTGATCGGGTCCCGAGAAAACAATGAGCAGTTCTTC | CASSLIGSRENNEQFF
NA | TRBJ1-1 | TRBV5-1 | NA | TGCGCCAGCAGCTCGGGACAAGGGACTGAAGCTTTCTTT | CASSSGQGTEAFF